This section outlines one TCR beta chain sequence together with its context. Random hexamers were used to reverse transcribe an amount of about 0.5 to 1 ug RNA. The immunoSEQ assay covered 54 Vbeta and 13 Jbeta segments for CDR3. MiXCR, run by TCRdb on the immunoSEQ multiplex PCR reads, gives a single entry per CDR3 protein. The sample has more than 95,000 distinct CDR3 sequences; around 92% are singletons. Sequencing targeted TCR beta in T cells from blood (CD8+ and CD4+). Patients with stable or active relapsing-remitting disease, all of them treatment-naive, made up the multiple sclerosis controls. The sample is drawn from a study of CD8 T cells in Susac syndrome. From germline, CDR1 is SQVTM and CDR2 ANQGSEA. V was trimmed by 4 bases and J by 6 bases, leaving 9 bases between them. CDR3 length: 11 amino acids.

This sequence was found in a human donor with multiple sclerosis. The V gene is TRBV29-1, the J gene TRBJ1-2; possibly TRBD1 for D (5 bases). The material sequenced was CD4+ T cells from PBMCs. In nucleotides, the CDR3 is TGCAGCGTTGGGGGGAGCCATGGCTACACCTTC. Its protein is CSVGGSHGYTF.